The 9 T cell receptor beta chains given below trace back to one sample, sequenced in a study of cytomegalovirus exposure and HLA in healthy donors. Primers: 60 Vbeta forward and 13 Jbeta reverse. Libraries were prepared by immunoSEQ multiplex PCR; TCRdb keeps only in-frame clonotypes and omits some of them. The sample contains 150,000 to 200,000 clones, about 85% of which appear only once. What was sequenced was PBMCs. Receptors originate from a woman aged 50 to 65 in good health and CMV-seronegative.

A remark on this clone: An end of the junction differs from the germline gene, which may be a read error. This chain joins TRBV11-2 and TRBJ2-7; 9 bases map to TRBD1. CDR1 and CDR2 (germline): SGHAT, FQNNGV. The CDR3 loop spans 14 amino acids. Here the CDR3 DNA reads TGTGCCGGCAGCTTAGACAGGGGGTCCTACGAGCAGTACTTC. It yields the protein CAGSLDRGSYEQYF.

V is TRBV18 and J is TRBJ2-1; TRBD2 matches at 8 bases. V dropped 3 bases and J dropped 7; count of bases not matched to a gene: 14. This CDR3 comprises 17 residues. Germline CDR1 reads KGHSH; CDR2 reads LQKENI. CDR3 in amino acids: CASSPVSAGVMANEQFF. Written as DNA, the CDR3 is TGTGCCAGCTCACCCGTTTCAGCGGGAGTTATGGCGAATGAGCAGTTCTTC.

This chain joins TRBV10-3 and TRBJ1-1, with TRBD1 as a possible D gene (5 bases). Germline V gives CDR1 ENHRY, CDR2 SYGVKD. The CDR3 is made up of 12 amino acids. Between the trimmed V and J ends, which lost 11 bases and 4 bases, there was a span of 14 bases. The CDR3 sequence: CASREGSTEAFF. CDR3 sequence (DNA): TGTGCCTCCAGGGAGGGGTCCACTGAAGCTTTCTTT.

In DNA form, the CDR3 reads TGTGCCAGCAGCTTTGGACAGGGGGACCAGCCCCAGCATTTT. Encoded protein: CASSFGQGDQPQHF. V usage is TRBV13 and J usage is TRBJ1-5; 10 nucleotides agree with TRBD1. Losses at the gene ends were 3 bases for V and 7 bases for J; bases not matched to a gene: 3. The CDR3 runs to 14 residues. Germline lookup yields CDR1 PRHDT and CDR2 FYEKMQ (reference sequence).

This clone came up once. V gene TRBV18 combines with J gene TRBJ1-6, with TRBD1 identical over 7 bases. The germline gives CDR1 KGHSH, CDR2 LQKENI. CDR3 length equals 15 residues. The trim removed 6 bases at V and 3 bases at J, leaving 5 bases unmatched. CDR3 in DNA: TGTGCCAGCTCTCCTGGACAGGTCTATAATTCACCCCTCCACTTT. Translated: CASSPGQVYNSPLHF.

This clone was seen only a few times. V and J are TRBV6-6 and TRBJ1-4, with D unclear. The CDR3 spans 12 residues. Germline values: CDR1 MNHNY, CDR2 SVGAGI (reference sequence). V was trimmed by 0 bases and J by 8 bases, leaving 4 bases between them. The CDR3 DNA reads TGTGCCAGCAGTTACTCCGGGGAAAAACTGTTTTTT. Its protein is CASSYSGEKLFF.

The rearrangement uses TRBV6-1 and TRBJ2-7; 7 bases are shared with TRBD1. J was trimmed by 6 bases and V by 3 bases; bases with no gene match: 11. The CDR3 extends over 15 amino acids. Germline loops: CDR1 MNHNS, CDR2 SASEGT. The CDR3 DNA reads TGTGCCAGCAGTGAGCCCGGGACAGTAGTTGTCGAGCAGTACTTC. Protein sequence: CASSEPGTVVVEQYF.

J is TRBJ1-1 and V is TRBV6-5, with D perhaps matching TRBD1 (5 bases). The V end was cut by 2 bases, the J end by 2 bases, with 12 bases between. Germline CDR1 and CDR2: MNHEY and SVGAGI. The length of the CDR3 is 15 residues. The CDR3 nucleotides are TGTGCCAGCAGTTACAGGGGAAAGAGAAACACTGAAGCTTTCTTT. It is translated as CASSYRGKRNTEAFF.

J is TRBJ1-5 and V is TRBV18; 10 bases agree with TRBD1. Germline trimming cut 5 bases from V and 6 bases from J; bases unmatched to any gene: 13. Germline assignment: CDR1 KGHSH and CDR2 LQKENI. CDR3 length: 17 residues. The CDR3 region is CASSRDSPGQGSQPQHF. CDR3 DNA sequence: TGTGCCAGCTCAAGGGATTCCCCGGGACAGGGGAGTCAGCCCCAGCATTTT.